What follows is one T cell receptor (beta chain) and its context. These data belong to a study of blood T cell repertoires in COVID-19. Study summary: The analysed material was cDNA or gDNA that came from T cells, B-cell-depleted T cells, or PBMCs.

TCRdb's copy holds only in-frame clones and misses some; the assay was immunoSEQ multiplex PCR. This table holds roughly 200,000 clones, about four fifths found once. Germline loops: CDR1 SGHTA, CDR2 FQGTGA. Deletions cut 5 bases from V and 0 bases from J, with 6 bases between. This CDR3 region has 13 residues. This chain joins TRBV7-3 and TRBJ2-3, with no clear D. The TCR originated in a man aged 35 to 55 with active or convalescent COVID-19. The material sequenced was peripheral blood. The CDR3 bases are TGTGCCAGCAGCGTGTATAGCACAGATACGCAGTATTTT. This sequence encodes CASSVYSTDTQYF.